One and the same sample provided the 3 T cell receptor beta chains below, sequenced in a study of T cells after posttransplantation cyclophosphamide (dated by TCRdb to about 2016). Library preparation used the immunoSEQ multiplex PCR assay. What TCRdb holds here is the immuneACCESS table cut down to in-frame rearrangements. Part of the clones is not present; checked against another copy, under half of the missing clones reflect an unresolved V gene, and the others are unexplained. Counted in this sample were about 8,000 clones; approximately 92% of them appeared once. The biggest ten clones account for under 5% of the sample. The sequenced sample consisted of CD4+ T cells sorted from blood. Receptors originate from a woman in her 50s in good health and a related stem cell transplant donor.

The J gene is TRBJ1-3, the V gene TRBV25-1; D unclear. Trimming removed 2 bases at V and 0 bases at J, with 11 bases between. The CDR3 runs 16 residues. Germline V gene data show CDR1 as MGHDK and CDR2 as SYGVNS. DNA of the CDR3: TGTGCCAGCAGTGAAGGGAGGCATTTCTCTGGAAACACCATATATTTT. Its protein product is CASSEGRHFSGNTIYF.

The rearrangement links TRBV6-1 to TRBJ2-1, with D tentatively TRBD1 (6 bases). Germline lookup yields CDR1 MNHNS and CDR2 SASEGT. This CDR3 contains 14 residues. The germline V and J ends were trimmed by 3 bases and 4 bases, with 10 bases remaining between them. The CDR3 nucleotides read TGTGCCAGCAGTGAGTCAGGGGCGTACAATGAGCAGTTCTTC. Its protein is CASSESGAYNEQFF.

The rearrangement joins TRBV19 to TRBJ1-2; possibly TRBD1 for D (5 bases). There are 15 residues in the CDR3. CDR1 LNHDA and CDR2 SQIVND come from the germline V gene (reference sequence). The V and J ends lost 0 bases and 4 bases respectively, with 12 bases between them. The CDR3 DNA reads as TGTGCCAGTAGTATAGATGCGACAGCTCCCTATGGCTACACCTTC. Translating gives CASSIDATAPYGYTF.